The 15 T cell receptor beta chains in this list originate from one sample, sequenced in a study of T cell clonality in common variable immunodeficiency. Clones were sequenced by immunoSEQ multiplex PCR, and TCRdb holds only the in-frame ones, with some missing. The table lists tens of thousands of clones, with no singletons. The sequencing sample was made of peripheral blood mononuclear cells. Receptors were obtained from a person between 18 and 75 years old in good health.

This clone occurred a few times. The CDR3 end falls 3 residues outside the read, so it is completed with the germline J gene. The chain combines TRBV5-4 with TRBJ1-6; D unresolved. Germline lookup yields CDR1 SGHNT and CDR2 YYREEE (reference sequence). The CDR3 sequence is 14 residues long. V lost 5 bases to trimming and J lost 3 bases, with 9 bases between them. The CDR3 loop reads CASRARDYNSPLHF. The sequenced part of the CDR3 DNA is TGTGCCAGCAGGGCGCGGGACTATAATTCACCC.

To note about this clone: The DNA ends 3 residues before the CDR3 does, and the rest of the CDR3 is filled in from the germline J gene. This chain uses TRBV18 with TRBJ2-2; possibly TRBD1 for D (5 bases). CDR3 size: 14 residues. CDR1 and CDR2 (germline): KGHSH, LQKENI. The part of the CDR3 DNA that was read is TGTGCCAGCTCGGCCAGCAGGGCTAATGAAAAG. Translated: CASSASRANEK. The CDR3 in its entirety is CASSASRANEKLFF.

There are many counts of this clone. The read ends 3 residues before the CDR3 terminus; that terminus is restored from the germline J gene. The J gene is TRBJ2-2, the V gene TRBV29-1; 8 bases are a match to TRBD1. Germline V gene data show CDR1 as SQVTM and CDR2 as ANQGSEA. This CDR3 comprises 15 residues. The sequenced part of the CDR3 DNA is TGCAGCGTTGAAGATCGGTTTAAGACAGGGGAAAAG. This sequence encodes CSVEDRFKTGEK. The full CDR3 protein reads CSVEDRFKTGEKLFF.

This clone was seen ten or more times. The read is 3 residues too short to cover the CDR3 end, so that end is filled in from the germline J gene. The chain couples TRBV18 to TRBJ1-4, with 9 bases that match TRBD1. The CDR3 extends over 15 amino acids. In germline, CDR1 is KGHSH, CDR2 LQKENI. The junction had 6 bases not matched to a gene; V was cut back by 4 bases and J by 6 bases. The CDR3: CASSQQGAPDEKLFF. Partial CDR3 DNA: TGTGCCAGCTCACAACAGGGGGCGCCGGATGAAAAA.

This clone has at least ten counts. The CDR3 loop is CASREQGVVEAFF. The DNA read from the CDR3 is TGTGCCAGCAGGGAACAGGGTGTTGTTGAA. The V call is TRBV6-1, the J call TRBJ1-1; D might be TRBD1 (6 bases). The read gets to within 3 residues of the CDR3 end, and the germline J gene fills in the rest. Germline CDR1 is MNHNS and CDR2 is SASEGT. The CDR3 consists of 13 residues. V was clipped by 6 bases and J by 7 bases, with 15 bases between them.

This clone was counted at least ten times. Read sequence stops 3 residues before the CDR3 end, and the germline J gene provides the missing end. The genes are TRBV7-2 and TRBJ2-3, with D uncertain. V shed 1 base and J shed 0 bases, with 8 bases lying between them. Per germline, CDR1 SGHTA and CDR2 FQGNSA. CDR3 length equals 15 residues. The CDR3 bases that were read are TGTGCCAGCAGCTTAGTTGCGGTTAGCACAGATACG. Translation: CASSLVAVSTDT. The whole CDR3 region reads CASSLVAVSTDTQYF.

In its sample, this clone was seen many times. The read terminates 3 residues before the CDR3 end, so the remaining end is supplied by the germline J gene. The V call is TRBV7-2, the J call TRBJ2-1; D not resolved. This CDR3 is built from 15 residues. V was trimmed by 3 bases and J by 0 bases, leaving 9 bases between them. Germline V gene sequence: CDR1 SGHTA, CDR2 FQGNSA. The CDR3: CASSFRGSSYNEQFF. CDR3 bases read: TGTGCCAGCAGCTTCCGCGGTAGCTCCTACAATGAG.

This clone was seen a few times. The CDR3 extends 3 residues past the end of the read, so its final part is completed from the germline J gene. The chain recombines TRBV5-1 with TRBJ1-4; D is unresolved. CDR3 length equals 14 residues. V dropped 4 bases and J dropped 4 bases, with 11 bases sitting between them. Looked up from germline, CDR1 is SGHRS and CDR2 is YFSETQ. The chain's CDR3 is CASSIGKGNEKLFF. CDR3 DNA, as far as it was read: TGCGCCAGCAGCATCGGCAAGGGTAATGAAAAA.

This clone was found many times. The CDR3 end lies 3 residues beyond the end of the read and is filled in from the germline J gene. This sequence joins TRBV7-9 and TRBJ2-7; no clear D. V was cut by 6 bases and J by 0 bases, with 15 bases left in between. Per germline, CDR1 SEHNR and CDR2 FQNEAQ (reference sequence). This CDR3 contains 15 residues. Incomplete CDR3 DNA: TGTGCCAGCAGTCCCTCAGTCTCAGGCTCCTACGAG. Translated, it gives CASSPSVSGSYE. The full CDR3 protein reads CASSPSVSGSYEQYF. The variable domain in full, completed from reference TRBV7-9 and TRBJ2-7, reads DTGVSQNPRHKITKRGQNVTFRCDPISEHNRLYWYRQTLGQGPEFLTYFQNEAQLEKSRLLSDRFSAERPKGSFSTLEIQRTEQGDSAMYLCASSPSVSGSYEQYFGPGTRLTVT.

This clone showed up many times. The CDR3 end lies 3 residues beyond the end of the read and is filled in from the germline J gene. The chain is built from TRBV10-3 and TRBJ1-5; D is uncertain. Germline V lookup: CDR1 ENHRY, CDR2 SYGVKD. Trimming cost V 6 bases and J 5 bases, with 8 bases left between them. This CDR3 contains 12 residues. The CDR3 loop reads CAISKTDQPQHF. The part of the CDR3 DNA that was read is TGTGCCATCAGCAAAACTGATCAGCCC.

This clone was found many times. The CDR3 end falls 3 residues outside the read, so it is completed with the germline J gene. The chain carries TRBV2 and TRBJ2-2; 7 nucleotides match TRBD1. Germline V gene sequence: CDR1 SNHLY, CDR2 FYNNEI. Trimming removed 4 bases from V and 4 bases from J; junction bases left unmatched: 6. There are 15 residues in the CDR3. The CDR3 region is CASSGSGQVTGELFF. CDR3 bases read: TGTGCCAGCAGTGGAAGCGGACAGGTCACCGGGGAG.

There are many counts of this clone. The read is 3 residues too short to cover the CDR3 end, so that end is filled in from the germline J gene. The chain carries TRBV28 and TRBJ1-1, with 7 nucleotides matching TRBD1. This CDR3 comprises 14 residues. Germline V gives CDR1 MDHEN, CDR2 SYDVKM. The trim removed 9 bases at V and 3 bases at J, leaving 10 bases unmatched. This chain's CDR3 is CASHRGGMDTEAFF. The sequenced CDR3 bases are TGTGCCAGTCACAGGGGAGGGATGGACACTGAA.

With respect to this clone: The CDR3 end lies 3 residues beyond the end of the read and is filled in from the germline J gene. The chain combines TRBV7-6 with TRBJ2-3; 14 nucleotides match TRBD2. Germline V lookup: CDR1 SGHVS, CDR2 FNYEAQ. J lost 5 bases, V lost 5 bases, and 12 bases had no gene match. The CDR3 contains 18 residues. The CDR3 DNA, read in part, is TGTGCCAGCAGCCTCAATTACCGACTAGCGGGGGGGGGAGATACG. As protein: CASSLNYRLAGGGDT. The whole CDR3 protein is CASSLNYRLAGGGDTQYF.

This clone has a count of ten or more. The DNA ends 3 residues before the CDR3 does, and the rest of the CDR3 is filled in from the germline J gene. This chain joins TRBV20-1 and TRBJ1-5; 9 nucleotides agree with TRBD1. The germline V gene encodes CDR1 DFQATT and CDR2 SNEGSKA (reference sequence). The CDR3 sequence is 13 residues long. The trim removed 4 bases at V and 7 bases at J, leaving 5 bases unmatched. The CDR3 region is CSANRGLGQPQHF. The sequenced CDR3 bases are TGCAGTGCTAACAGGGGGCTCGGGCAGCCC.

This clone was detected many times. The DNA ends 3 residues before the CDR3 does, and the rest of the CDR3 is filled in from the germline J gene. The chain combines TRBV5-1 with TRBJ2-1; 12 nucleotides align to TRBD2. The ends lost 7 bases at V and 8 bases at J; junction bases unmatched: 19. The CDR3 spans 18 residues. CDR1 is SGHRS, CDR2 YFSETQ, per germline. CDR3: CASAWGPGASGGAHEQFF. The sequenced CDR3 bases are TGCGCCAGCGCCTGGGGGCCTGGGGCTAGCGGGGGGGCGCATGAG.